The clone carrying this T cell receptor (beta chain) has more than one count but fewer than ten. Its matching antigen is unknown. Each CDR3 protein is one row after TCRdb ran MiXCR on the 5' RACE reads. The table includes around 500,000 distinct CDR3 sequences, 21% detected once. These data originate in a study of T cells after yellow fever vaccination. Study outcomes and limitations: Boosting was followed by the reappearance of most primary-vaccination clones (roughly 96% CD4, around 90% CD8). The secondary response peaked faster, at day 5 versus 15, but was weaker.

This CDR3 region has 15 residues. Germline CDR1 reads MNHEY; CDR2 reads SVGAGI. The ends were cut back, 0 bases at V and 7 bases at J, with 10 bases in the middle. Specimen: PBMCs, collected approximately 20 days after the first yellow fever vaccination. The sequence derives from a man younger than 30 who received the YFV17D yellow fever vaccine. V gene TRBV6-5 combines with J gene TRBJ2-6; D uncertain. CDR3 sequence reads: CASSYSGQRANVLTF. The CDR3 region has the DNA TGTGCCAGCAGTTACTCGGGCCAACGAGCCAACGTCCTGACTTTC.